In its sample, the clone carrying this T cell receptor beta chain was seen a few times. Its matching antigen is unknown. The sample is drawn from a study of tumor and adjacent non-tumor tissue in lung cancer. The template was RNA from unsorted bulk tissue. More than 3 cm separated this lung sample from the edge of the tumor. Three rounds of nested PCR, following a modified ARM-PCR protocol, produced the TCRbeta library. One entry per CDR3 protein results from TCRdb running MiXCR on the multiplex PCR reads. The sample gives about 80,000 distinct CDR3 sequences, about four fifths of which show up once; less than 60% is in the top ten. The CDR3 length is 17 residues. V was clipped by 5 bases and J by 0 bases; unmatched bases: 11. The germline V gene encodes CDR1 SGHTA and CDR2 FQGNSA. Whole-study findings and limits: Patients with more diverse tumor TCRs had worse survival. Compared with tumor, normal lung showed significantly lower TCR diversity. Tumor repertoires had a smaller top 100 clone share than normal lung.

The sample taken for sequencing was distant non-tumor lung tissue. This TCR was sampled from a man in his 60s with non-small cell lung cancer. This chain uses TRBV7-2 with TRBJ2-7, with 9 bases that match TRBD1. The CDR3 spells CASSRRGGTGNSYEQYF. For the CDR3, the DNA is TGTGCCAGCAGCCGCCGGGGAGGGACAGGGAACTCCTACGAGCAGTACTTC.